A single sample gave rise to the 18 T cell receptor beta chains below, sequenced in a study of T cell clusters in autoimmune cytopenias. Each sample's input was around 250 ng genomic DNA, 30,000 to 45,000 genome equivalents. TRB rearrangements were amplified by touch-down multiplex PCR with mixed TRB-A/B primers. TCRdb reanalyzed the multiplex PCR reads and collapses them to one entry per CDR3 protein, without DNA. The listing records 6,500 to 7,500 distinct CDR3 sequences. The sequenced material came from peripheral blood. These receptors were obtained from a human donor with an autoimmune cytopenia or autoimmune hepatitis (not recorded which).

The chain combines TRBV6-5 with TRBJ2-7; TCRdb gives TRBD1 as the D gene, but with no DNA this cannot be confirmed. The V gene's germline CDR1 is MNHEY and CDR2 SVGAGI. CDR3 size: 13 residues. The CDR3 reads CASSYGTDGEQYF.

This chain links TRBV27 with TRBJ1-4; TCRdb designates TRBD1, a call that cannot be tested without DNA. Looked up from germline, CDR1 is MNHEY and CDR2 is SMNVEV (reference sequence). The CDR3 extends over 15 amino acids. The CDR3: CASSLYGGAGEKLFF. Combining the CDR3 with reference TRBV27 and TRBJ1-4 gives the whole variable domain EAQVTQNPRYLITVTGKKLTVTCSQNMNHEYMSWYRQDPGLGLRQIYYSMNVEVTDKGDVPEGYKVSRKEKRNFPLILESPSPNQTSLYFCASSLYGGAGEKLFFGSGTQLSVL.

The CDR3 spells CASSLVGGAHSNEKLFF. This rearrangement joins TRBV5-6 to TRBJ1-4; checking the TCRdb D call of TRBD1 is not possible without DNA. CDR1 and CDR2 from the germline V gene are SGHDT and YYEEEE. The CDR3 has 17 amino acids.

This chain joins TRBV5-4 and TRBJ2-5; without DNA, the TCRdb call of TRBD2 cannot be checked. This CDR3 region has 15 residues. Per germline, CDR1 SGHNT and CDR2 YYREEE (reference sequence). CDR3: CASSYSGRAMETQYF.

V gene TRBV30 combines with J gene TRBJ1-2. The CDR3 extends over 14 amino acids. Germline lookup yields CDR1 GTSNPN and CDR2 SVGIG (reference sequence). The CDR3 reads CALRGGGSIYGYTF.

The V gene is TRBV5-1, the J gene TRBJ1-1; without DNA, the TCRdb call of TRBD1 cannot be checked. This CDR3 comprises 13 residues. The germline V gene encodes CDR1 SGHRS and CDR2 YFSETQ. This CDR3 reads CASSLGPGLEAFF.

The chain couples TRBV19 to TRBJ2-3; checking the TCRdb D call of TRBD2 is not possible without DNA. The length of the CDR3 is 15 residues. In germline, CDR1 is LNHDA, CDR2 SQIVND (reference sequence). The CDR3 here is CASSIQRGSTDTQYF.

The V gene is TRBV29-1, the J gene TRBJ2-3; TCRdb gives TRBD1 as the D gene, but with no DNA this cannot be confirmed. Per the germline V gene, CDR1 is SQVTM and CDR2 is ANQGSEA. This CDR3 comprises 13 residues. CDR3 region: CSVEDTPGDTQYF.

CDR3 loop: CASSSARGPSYGYTF. The V call is TRBV27, the J call TRBJ1-2; TCRdb indicates TRBD1, and absent DNA this call remains unverified. Germline V gene data show CDR1 as MNHEY and CDR2 as SMNVEV (reference sequence). This CDR3 contains 15 residues.

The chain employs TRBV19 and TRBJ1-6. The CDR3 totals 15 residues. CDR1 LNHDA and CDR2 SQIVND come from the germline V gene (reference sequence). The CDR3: CASSISGTSGAPLHF. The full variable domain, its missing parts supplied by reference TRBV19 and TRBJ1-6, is DGGITQSPKYLFRKEGQNVTLSCEQNLNHDAMYWYRQDPGQGLRLIYYSQIVNDFQKGDIAEGYSVSREKKESFPLTVTSAQKNPTAFYLCASSISGTSGAPLHFGNGTRLTVT.

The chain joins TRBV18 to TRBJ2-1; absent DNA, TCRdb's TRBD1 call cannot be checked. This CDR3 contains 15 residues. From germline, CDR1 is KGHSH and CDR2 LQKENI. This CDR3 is CASSPDRGTHNEQFF. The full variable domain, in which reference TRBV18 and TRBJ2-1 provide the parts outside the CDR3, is NAGVMQNPRHLVRRRGQEARLRCSPMKGHSHVYWYRQLPEEGLKFMVYLQKENIIDESGMPKERFSAEFPKEGPSILRIQQVVRGDSAAYFCASSPDRGTHNEQFFGPGTRLTVL.

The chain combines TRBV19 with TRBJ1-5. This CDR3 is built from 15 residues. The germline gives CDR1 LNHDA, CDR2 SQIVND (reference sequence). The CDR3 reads CASRGLAGVGQPQHF.

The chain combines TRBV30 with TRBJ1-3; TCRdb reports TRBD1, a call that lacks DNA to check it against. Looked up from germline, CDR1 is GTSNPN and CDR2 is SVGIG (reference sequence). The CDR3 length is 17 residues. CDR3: CAWSAWTGTGKGNTIYF.

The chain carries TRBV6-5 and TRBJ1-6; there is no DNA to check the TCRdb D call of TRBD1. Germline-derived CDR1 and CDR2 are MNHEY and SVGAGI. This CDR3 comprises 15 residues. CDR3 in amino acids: CASGKGARWSSPLHF.

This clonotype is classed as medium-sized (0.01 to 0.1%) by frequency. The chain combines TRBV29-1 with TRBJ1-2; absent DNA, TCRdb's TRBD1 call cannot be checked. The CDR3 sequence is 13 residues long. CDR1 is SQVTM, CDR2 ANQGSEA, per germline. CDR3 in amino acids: CSVTTGVGYGYTF.

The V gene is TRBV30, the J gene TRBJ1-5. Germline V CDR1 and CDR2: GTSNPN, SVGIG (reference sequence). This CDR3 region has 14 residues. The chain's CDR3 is CAWRGGRGNQPQHF.

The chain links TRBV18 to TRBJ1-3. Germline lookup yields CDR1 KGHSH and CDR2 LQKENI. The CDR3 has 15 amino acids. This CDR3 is CASSPSGTSGNTIYF.

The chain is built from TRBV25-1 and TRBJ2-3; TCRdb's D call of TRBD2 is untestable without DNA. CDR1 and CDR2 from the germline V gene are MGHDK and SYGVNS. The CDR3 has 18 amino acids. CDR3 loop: CASSEYPLPGGRTDTQYF.